Presented here are 18 T cell receptor beta chains from one specimen sequenced in a study of cytomegalovirus exposure and HLA in healthy donors. The primer mix had 60 Vbeta and 13 Jbeta primers. This table comes from immunoSEQ multiplex PCR, and its TCRdb copy is limited to in-frame clones, with some not included. The table shows 150,000 to 200,000 clones, with 80% to 90% occurring only once. The specimen sequenced was PBMCs. These receptors all come from a girl aged 5-17 years in good health and CMV-seropositive.

The chain joins TRBV11-3 to TRBJ1-1, with 7 positions matching TRBD1. The junction had 10 bases not matched to a gene; V was cut back by 2 bases and J by 4 bases. The germline gives CDR1 SGHNT, CDR2 YENEEA. The CDR3 runs 16 residues. This CDR3 is CASSLRTGVLITEAFF. The CDR3 DNA reads as TGTGCCAGCAGCTTACGGACAGGCGTCCTGATCACTGAAGCTTTCTTT.

The chain employs TRBV5-4 and TRBJ1-1, with 7 bases matching TRBD1. V shed 4 bases, J shed 0 bases, and the junction held 3 bases outside the gene matches. Germline V lookup: CDR1 SGHNT, CDR2 YYREEE (reference sequence). The CDR3 totals 14 residues. This CDR3 reads CASSRDRVNTEAFF. In nucleotides, the CDR3 is TGTGCCAGCAGCCGAGACAGGGTGAACACTGAAGCTTTCTTT.

This chain joins TRBV5-1 and TRBJ2-2; perhaps TRBD2 as D (6 bases). The CDR3 length is 15 residues. The V end lost 1 base, the J end lost 6 bases, and 13 bases lay between the germline ends. Looked up from germline, CDR1 is SGHRS and CDR2 is YFSETQ. The CDR3 loop is CASSLRFPGAGELFF. CDR3 DNA sequence: TGCGCCAGCAGCTTGAGGTTCCCGGGGGCCGGGGAGCTGTTTTTT. Full variable domain (rest looked up from reference TRBV5-1 and TRBJ2-2): KAGVTQTPRYLIKTRGQQVTLSCSPISGHRSVSWYQQTPGQGLQFLFEYFSETQRNKGNFPGRFSGRQFSNSRSEMNVSTLELGDSALYLCASSLRFPGAGELFFGEGSRLTVL.

V usage is TRBV11-1 and J usage is TRBJ1-1; 8 bases agree with TRBD1. Germline V lookup: CDR1 SGHAT, CDR2 FQDESV (reference sequence). The V segment lost 8 bases and the J segment 4 bases; nucleotides outside the gene matches: 6. CDR3 length: 13 amino acids. The CDR3 spells CASQDRESTEAFF. The DNA of the CDR3 is TGTGCCAGCCAGGACAGGGAGAGCACTGAAGCTTTCTTT.

The chain recombines TRBV4-2 with TRBJ2-7; 9 nucleotides agree with TRBD1. The CDR3 is made up of 16 amino acids. V dropped 3 bases and J dropped 2; count of bases not matched to a gene: 8. Germline V gene data show CDR1 as LGHNA and CDR2 as YNFKEQ. This chain's CDR3 is CASSQETGTGTYEQYF. CDR3 nucleotides: TGTGCCAGCAGCCAGGAAACCGGGACAGGGACCTACGAGCAGTACTTC.

This rearrangement joins TRBV2 to TRBJ1-2, with 7 bases fitting TRBD1. Germline assignment: CDR1 SNHLY and CDR2 FYNNEI. Trimming at V came to 7 bases and at J to 7 bases, leaving 9 bases not matched to a gene. The CDR3 is made up of 13 amino acids. The CDR3 is CASNRDSTVGYTF. The DNA for the CDR3 is TGTGCCAGCAACCGGGACAGTACGGTTGGCTACACCTTC.

The chain recombines TRBV5-4 with TRBJ1-2; D is unclear. Trimming left V 5 bases short and J 0 bases short, with 11 bases between. Germline CDR1 is SGHNT and CDR2 is YYREEE (reference sequence). The CDR3 is made up of 14 amino acids. This chain's CDR3 is CASSQTTSNYGYTF. The CDR3 DNA reads as TGTGCCAGCAGTCAAACGACTTCTAACTATGGCTACACCTTC.

This clone was counted a few times. The V gene is TRBV2, the J gene TRBJ1-5; D call uncertain. This CDR3 is 14 amino acids long. Germline V gene data show CDR1 as SNHLY and CDR2 as FYNNEI. Trimming shortened V by 4 bases and J by 2 bases, and 9 bases separated the two germline ends. The CDR3 reads CASSVSPGNQPQHF. For the CDR3, the DNA is TGTGCCAGCAGTGTAAGCCCTGGCAATCAGCCCCAGCATTTT.

For this clone: Other nucleotide sequences from this sample produce the same CDR3. The V and J genes are TRBV7-6 and TRBJ1-1; possible D gene TRBD1, 5 bases. Trimming cost V 6 bases and J 1 base, with 9 bases left between them. The CDR3 has 13 amino acids. Germline V gene data show CDR1 as SGHVS and CDR2 as FNYEAQ. The chain's CDR3 is CASSLGQNTEAFF. The CDR3 bases are TGTGCCAGCAGTCTTGGACAGAACACTGAAGCTTTCTTT.

This chain uses TRBV13 with TRBJ2-2; TRBD1 might be the D (6 bases). The CDR3 covers 14 residues. CDR1 and CDR2 from the germline V gene are PRHDT and FYEKMQ (reference sequence). The V end lost 5 bases, the J end lost 7 bases, and 14 bases lay between the germline ends. The CDR3 here is CASSHDQGIGELFF. The CDR3 nucleotides read TGTGCCAGCAGCCACGATCAGGGGATCGGGGAGCTGTTTTTT.

The genes are TRBV25-1 and TRBJ2-1; 8 nucleotides match TRBD2. The CDR3 has 16 residues. CDR1 is MGHDK, CDR2 SYGVNS, per germline. V shed 0 bases, J shed 4 bases, and the junction held 5 bases outside the gene matches. CDR3 residues: CASSEYETSVYNEQFF. In DNA form, the CDR3 reads TGTGCCAGCAGTGAATATGAGACTAGCGTATACAATGAGCAGTTCTTC.

The chain employs TRBV11-3 and TRBJ2-1; D remains ambiguous. The CDR3 spans 11 residues. CDR1 and CDR2 from the germline V gene are SGHNT and YENEEA. The V end was cut by 5 bases, the J end by 5 bases, with 4 bases between. CDR3 coding DNA: TGTGCCAGCAGCCTTGACAATGAGCAGTTCTTC. It encodes CASSLDNEQFF.

The chain links TRBV2 to TRBJ2-7; no firm D call. Trimming took off 6 bases at V and 4 bases at J, with 10 bases between the two ends. Germline V gene data show CDR1 as SNHLY and CDR2 as FYNNEI. This CDR3 has 12 residues. The CDR3 spells CASSLSSYEQYF. In nucleotides, the CDR3 is TGTGCCAGCAGCCTTTCTAGTTACGAGCAGTACTTC.

This chain uses TRBV6-6 with TRBJ1-5; 11 bases map to TRBD1. Germline V CDR1 and CDR2: MNHNY, SVGAGI (reference sequence). The CDR3 has 14 residues. V was clipped by 6 bases and J by 9 bases; unmatched bases: 7. CDR3 amino acids: CASRVGQGGRPQHF. As DNA, the CDR3 is TGTGCCAGCAGAGTGGGACAGGGGGGTCGGCCCCAGCATTTT.

The chain recombines TRBV4-1 with TRBJ1-1; D is perhaps TRBD1 (6 bases). Germline loops: CDR1 MGHRA, CDR2 YSYEKL. Trimming cost V 0 bases and J 0 bases, with 11 bases left between them. The CDR3 has 16 residues. The CDR3 loop reads CASSQDSTGMNTEAFF. The CDR3, as DNA: TGCGCCAGCAGCCAAGATTCGACAGGCATGAACACTGAAGCTTTCTTT.

The chain recombines TRBV7-8 with TRBJ1-2; weak D call: TRBD1 (6 bases). Germline lookup yields CDR1 SGHVS and CDR2 FQNEAQ. This CDR3 region has 16 residues. The V end was cut by 2 bases, the J end by 5 bases, with 18 bases between. DNA of the CDR3: TGTGCCAGCAGCTTAAAGGACAGTTCCCGGCGGTATGGCTACACCTTC. Its translation is CASSLKDSSRRYGYTF.

The rearrangement uses TRBV6-5 and TRBJ2-7, with TRBD1 matching over 8 bases. Germline V gene lookup returns CDR1 MNHEY and CDR2 SVGAGI. V gave up 4 bases and J gave up 0 bases; unmatched junction bases: 5. This CDR3 is 15 amino acids long. CDR3 region: CASSWVTGDSYEQYF. In DNA form, the CDR3 reads TGTGCCAGCAGTTGGGTGACAGGGGACTCCTACGAGCAGTACTTC.

V gene TRBV2 combines with J gene TRBJ1-1; TRBD1 might be the D (6 bases). The V end was cut by 4 bases, the J end by 4 bases, with 10 bases between. CDR1 and CDR2 from the germline V gene are SNHLY and FYNNEI. This CDR3 is built from 13 residues. CDR3 protein: CASSVKGGTEAFF. CDR3 in DNA: TGTGCCAGCAGTGTCAAAGGGGGCACTGAAGCTTTCTTT.